The rows below give T cell receptor beta chains drawn from one sample of a study of T cell responses to AZD1222 COVID-19 vaccine. Repertoires were generated with immunoSEQ multiplex PCR, while TCRdb's copy carries only in-frame clones and drops some. The repertoire holds about 39,000 clones, with roughly 88% as singletons. The material was peripheral blood, obtained 28 days after the second AZD1222 dose. The receptors come from an adult who received the AZD1222 COVID-19 vaccine. Both conserved end residues are part of each CDR3. The D gene is left open where the match is weak. Clone sizes are given selectively: once, few, many, or a class where the clone is expanded.

>.|.|TRBV29-1|TRBJ2-1|12
TGCAGCGTGATTTGGGGTCAGAATGAGCAGTTCTTC
CSVIWGQNEQFF
>.|TRBD2|TRBV4-1|TRBJ2-1|19
TGCGCCAGCAGCCAAGATTCGGGTAGCGGGACCTCTTGGGCCAATGAGCAGTTCTTC
CASSQDSGSGTSWANEQFF
>.|TRBD1|TRBV6-6|TRBJ1-5|14
TGTGCCAGCAGGATACAGGGGGGGAATCAGCCCCAGCATTTT
CASRIQGGNQPQHF
>.|.|TRBV7-9|TRBJ2-1|14
TGTGCCAGCAGCTTAGGGCTGCCCTCAGGTGAGCAGTTCTTC
CASSLGLPSGEQFF
>.|.|TRBV3-1/TRBV3-2|TRBJ1-1|13
TGTGCCAGCAGCCAAACGGCTCCAGGGGCAGCTTTCTTT
CASSQTAPGAAFF
>.|.|TRBV5-1|TRBJ2-3|13
TGCGCCAGCAGCGACCAGGAAGCGGGTACGCAGTATTTT
CASSDQEAGTQYF
>once|.|TRBV4-1|TRBJ1-5|15
TGCGCCAGCAGCCAAGAGGGGACCCGCAATCAGCCCCAGCATTTT
CASSQEGTRNQPQHF
>once|.|TRBV18|TRBJ2-3|13
TGTGCCAGCTCCCCGAGCTCCACAGATACGCAGTATTTT
CASSPSSTDTQYF
>.|.|TRBV30|TRBJ2-7|14
TGTGCCTGGAGTCCACAGGGTGTCGAATGCGAGCAGTACTTC
CAWSPQGVECEQYF
>.|.|TRBV24-1|TRBJ2-2|16
TGTGCCACCAGTGATGCTCGGGACGGACAATTCGGGGAGCTGTTTTTT
CATSDARDGQFGELFF
>once|.|TRBV2|TRBJ2-5|15
TGTGCCAGCAGGAGGGGGGAGAGGTCGCAGGAGACCCAGTACTTC
CASRRGERSQETQYF
>.|.|TRBV11-2|TRBJ2-7|13
TGTGCCAGCAGCTTAGGGCAGTTCTACGAGCAGTACTTC
CASSLGQFYEQYF
>once|TRBD2|TRBV24-1|TRBJ2-2|16
TGTGCCACCAGTGACCCTGGGACTAGCGGGAGCGGGGAGCTGTTTTTT
CATSDPGTSGSGELFF
>.|.|TRBV30|TRBJ1-3|13
TGTGCCTGGAGTAACGGTGCTGGAAACACCATATATTTT
CAWSNGAGNTIYF
>.|TRBD1|TRBV7-9|TRBJ2-3|15
TGTGCCAGCAGCCAGGGGACAGGGGTTTCAGATACGCAGTATTTT
CASSQGTGVSDTQYF
>.|.|TRBV6-4|TRBJ1-1|13
TGTGCCAGCAGTGACGACAGGAACACTGAAGCTTTCTTT
CASSDDRNTEAFF
>.|TRBD2|TRBV6-2/TRBV6-3|TRBJ2-3|16
TGTGCCAGCAGTTACGGGACTAGCGGGAGCACAGATACGCAGTATTTT
CASSYGTSGSTDTQYF
>.|TRBD2|TRBV6-4|TRBJ2-3|12
TGTGCCAGCAGTGACCTAGCGGGGGCGCAGTATTTT
CASSDLAGAQYF
>.|.|TRBV12-3/TRBV12-4|TRBJ1-2|13
TGTGCCAGCAGTTTAACCCGGACAGACGGCTACACCTTC
CASSLTRTDGYTF
>once|.|TRBV7-3|TRBJ2-3|14
TGTGCCAGCAGCTTAACGGCTGGCTTAGATACGCAGTATTTT
CASSLTAGLDTQYF
>.|TRBD2|TRBV6-2/TRBV6-3|TRBJ2-5|14
TGTGCCAGCAGTTACACGACGGGACTAGGGACCCAGTACTTC
CASSYTTGLGTQYF
>.|.|TRBV29-1|TRBJ2-1|16
TGTAGCGTCGTCCCTCAGGCGTTAGCGACCTACAATGAGCAGTTCTTC
CSVVPQALATYNEQFF